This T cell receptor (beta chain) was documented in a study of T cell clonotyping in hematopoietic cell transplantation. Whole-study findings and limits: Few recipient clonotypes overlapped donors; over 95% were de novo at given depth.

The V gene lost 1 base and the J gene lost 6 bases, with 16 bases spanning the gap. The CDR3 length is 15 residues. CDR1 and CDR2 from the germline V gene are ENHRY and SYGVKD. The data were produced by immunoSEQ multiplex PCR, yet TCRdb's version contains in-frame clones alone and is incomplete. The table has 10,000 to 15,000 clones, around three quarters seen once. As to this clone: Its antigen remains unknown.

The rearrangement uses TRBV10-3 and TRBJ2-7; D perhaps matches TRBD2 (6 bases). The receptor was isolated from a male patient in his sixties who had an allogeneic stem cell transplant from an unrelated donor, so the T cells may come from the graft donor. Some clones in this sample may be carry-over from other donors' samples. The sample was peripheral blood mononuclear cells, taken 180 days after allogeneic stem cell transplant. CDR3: CAISELGVQGGEQYF. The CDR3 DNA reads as TGTGCCATCAGTGAGTTGGGGGTGCAGGGAGGCGAGCAGTACTTC.